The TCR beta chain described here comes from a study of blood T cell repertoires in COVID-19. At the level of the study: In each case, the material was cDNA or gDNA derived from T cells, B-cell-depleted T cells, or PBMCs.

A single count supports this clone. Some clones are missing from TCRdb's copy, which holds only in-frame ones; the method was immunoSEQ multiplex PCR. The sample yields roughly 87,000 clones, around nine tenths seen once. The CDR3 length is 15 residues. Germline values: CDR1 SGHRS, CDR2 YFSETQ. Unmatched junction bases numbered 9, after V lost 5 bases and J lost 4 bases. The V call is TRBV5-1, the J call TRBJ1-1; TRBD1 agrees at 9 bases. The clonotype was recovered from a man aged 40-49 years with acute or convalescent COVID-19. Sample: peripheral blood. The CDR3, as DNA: TGCGCCAGCAGGAGGACAGGGGAGATCGTCACTGAAGCTTTCTTT. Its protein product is CASRRTGEIVTEAFF.